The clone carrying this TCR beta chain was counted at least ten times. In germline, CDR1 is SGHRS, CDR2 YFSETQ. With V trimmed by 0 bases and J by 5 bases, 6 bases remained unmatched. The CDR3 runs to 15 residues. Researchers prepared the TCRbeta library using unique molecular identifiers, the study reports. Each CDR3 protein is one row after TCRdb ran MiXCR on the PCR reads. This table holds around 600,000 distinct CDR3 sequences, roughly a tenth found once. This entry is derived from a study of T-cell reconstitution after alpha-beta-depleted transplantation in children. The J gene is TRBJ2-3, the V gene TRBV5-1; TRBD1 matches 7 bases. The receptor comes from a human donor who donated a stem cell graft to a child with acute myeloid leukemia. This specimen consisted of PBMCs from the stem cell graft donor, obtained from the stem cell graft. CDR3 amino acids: CASSLEGAQGDTQYF. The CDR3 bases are TGCGCCAGCAGCTTGGAGGGGGCGCAGGGAGATACGCAGTATTTT.